What follows are 29 T cell receptor beta chains derived from one specimen sequenced in a study of OX40 agonist ivuxolimab in advanced cancers. Assay: immunoSEQ multiplex PCR; the TCRdb copy retains only in-frame clones and omits some. The data contain 70,000 to 95,000 clones, roughly 94% of them singletons. This specimen was CD4+ or CD8+ T cells sorted from blood, taken in a trial of the OX40 agonist ivuxolimab. The receptors shown here come from an adult with an advanced solid tumor such as melanoma, head and neck, liver or kidney cancer.

The chain recombines TRBV21-1 with TRBJ2-7; TRBD2, the table's D call, lacks a check against the DNA. TRBV21-1 is a recognized pseudogene. The CDR3 sequence is 20 residues long. The CDR3 bases are TGTGCCACCGGACTAGCGGGAGGTCCCTCGCGTTGTGCGCACGCGGGGGAGCAGTACTTC. This gives the protein CATGLAGGPSRCAHAGEQYF.

This chain connects TRBV7-2 to TRBJ1-2, with 9 bases aligning to TRBD1. After removal of 1 base from V and 3 bases from J, the junction contained 9 bases not matched to a gene. The CDR3 is 17 residues long. Germline CDR1 is SGHTA and CDR2 is FQGNSA. The CDR3 DNA follows: TGTGCCAGCAGCTTAGTCGGGACAGGGCGCGAGCACTATGGCTACACCTTC. Its protein product is CASSLVGTGREHYGYTF.

The chain combines TRBV18 with TRBJ2-2, with 8 bases identical to TRBD2. The CDR3 spans 17 residues. The V segment lost 2 bases and the J segment 4 bases; nucleotides outside the gene matches: 9. Germline V gene data show CDR1 as KGHSH and CDR2 as LQKENI. The CDR3, as DNA: TGTGCCAGCTCACCAACGGTCCCTAGCGGGCTCACCGGGGAGCTGTTTTTT. Its protein product is CASSPTVPSGLTGELFF.

This sequence joins TRBV5-4 and TRBJ2-1; TRBD2 agrees at 8 bases. V lost 5 bases and J lost 0; bases outside the gene matches: 10. The CDR3 is made up of 17 amino acids. CDR1 is SGHNT and CDR2 is YYREEE in the germline V gene (reference sequence). This CDR3 reads CASRPGAGGSSYNEQFF. The DNA for the CDR3 is TGTGCCAGCAGGCCCGGGGCGGGGGGTTCCTCCTACAATGAGCAGTTCTTC.

V and J are TRBV11-2 and TRBJ1-2; TRBD1 agrees at 8 bases. The ends lost 5 bases at V and 5 bases at J; junction bases unmatched: 10. Germline loops: CDR1 SGHAT, CDR2 FQNNGV. This CDR3 comprises 15 residues. CDR3 loop: CASSTFTGGGYGYTF. CDR3 DNA: TGTGCCAGCAGCACCTTCACAGGGGGGGGATATGGCTACACCTTC.

V is TRBV30 and J is TRBJ1-3; D remains ambiguous. The CDR3 extends over 16 amino acids. The germline gives CDR1 GTSNPN, CDR2 SVGIG (reference sequence). Trimming took off 3 bases at V and 0 bases at J, with 15 bases between the two ends. This CDR3 reads CAWRRAGLVSGNTIYF. The CDR3 coding sequence is TGTGCCTGGAGACGGGCAGGTCTGGTCTCTGGAAACACCATATATTTT.

V is TRBV2 and J is TRBJ1-2; D call uncertain. The CDR3 has 10 amino acids. CDR1 is SNHLY and CDR2 is FYNNEI in the germline V gene. With 2 bases removed from V and 7 bases from J, the gap between germline ends came to 2 bases. CDR3 region: CASSEIGYTF. Here the CDR3 DNA reads TGTGCCAGCAGTGAAATTGGCTACACCTTC.

The chain links TRBV30 to TRBJ2-7; D call uncertain. CDR3 length: 15 amino acids. Trimming removed 3 bases from V and 0 bases from J, with 15 bases in between. Per the germline V gene, CDR1 is GTSNPN and CDR2 is SVGIG (reference sequence). CDR3 coding DNA: TGTGCCTGGAGCTCCCTTGGACGCGGCTCCTACGAGCAGTACTTC. Translated, it gives CAWSSLGRGSYEQYF.

The rearrangement links TRBV6-1 to TRBJ1-2, with a tentative D call TRBD1 (5 bases). With 3 bases removed from V and 7 bases from J, the gap between germline ends came to 9 bases. Germline V gene data show CDR1 as MNHNS and CDR2 as SASEGT. The CDR3 covers 12 residues. CDR3 nucleotides: TGTGCCAGCAGTGACAGGGTCGCTGGCTACACCTTC. Protein: CASSDRVAGYTF.

This clone was detected only once. V and J are TRBV6-1 and TRBJ1-3; D not resolved. Trimming removed 6 bases from V and 0 bases from J, with 12 bases in between. Germline lookup yields CDR1 MNHNS and CDR2 SASEGT. The CDR3 is made up of 15 amino acids. This CDR3 reads CASSTTVNSGNTIYF. The CDR3 bases are TGTGCCAGCAGCACGACGGTGAACTCTGGAAACACCATATATTTT.

The rearrangement links TRBV5-1 to TRBJ1-1; 9 bases line up with TRBD1. The CDR3 is made up of 15 amino acids. Germline CDR1 reads SGHRS; CDR2 reads YFSETQ. The V and J ends lost 4 bases and 0 bases, in that order; junction bases with no gene match: 4. DNA for the CDR3: TGCGCCAGCAGCCCGGGGACAGGGATGAACACTGAAGCTTTCTTT. It translates to CASSPGTGMNTEAFF.

V gene TRBV19 combines with J gene TRBJ1-3; D unclear. V shed 6 bases and J shed 4 bases, with 16 bases lying between them. This CDR3 has 15 residues. The V gene's germline CDR1 is LNHDA and CDR2 SQIVND (reference sequence). The CDR3 is CASRSGRWTGNTIYF. CDR3 nucleotide sequence: TGTGCCAGTAGGTCCGGGCGTTGGACGGGAAACACCATATATTTT.

This rearrangement joins TRBV7-9 to TRBJ2-5; D may be TRBD1 (5 bases). Germline CDR1 and CDR2: SEHNR and FQNEAQ (reference sequence). The V end was cut by 5 bases, the J end by 2 bases, with 12 bases between. This CDR3 region has 14 residues. This CDR3 is CASSRMTDQETQYF. The CDR3 nucleotides read TGTGCCAGCAGCCGGATGACAGATCAAGAGACCCAGTACTTC.

The chain recombines TRBV27 with TRBJ2-1; 13 nucleotides align to TRBD2. CDR1 is MNHEY and CDR2 is SMNVEV in the germline V gene (reference sequence). CDR3 length: 17 amino acids. Trimming removed 2 bases from V and 15 bases from J; junction bases left unmatched: 16. For the CDR3, the DNA is TGTGCCAGCAGTTTAGACATTCCGGGACTAGCGGGATCACGGCTGTTCTTC. It codes for CASSLDIPGLAGSRLFF.

The rearrangement joins TRBV7-9 to TRBJ1-6, with 7 bases matching TRBD1. CDR1 and CDR2 from the germline V gene are SEHNR and FQNEAQ (reference sequence). The CDR3 extends over 14 amino acids. J lost 7 bases, V lost 6 bases, and 6 bases had no gene match. The CDR3 region is CASRTGVENSPLHF. Here the CDR3 DNA reads TGTGCCAGCAGAACAGGGGTTGAGAATTCACCCCTCCACTTT.

The genes are TRBV10-2 and TRBJ1-3; D is possibly TRBD1 (6 bases). CDR1 and CDR2 (germline): WSHSY, SAAADI. Trimming shortened V by 2 bases and J by 3 bases, and 11 bases separated the two germline ends. This CDR3 spans 15 amino acids. The CDR3 here is CASSELQGYGNTIYF. Written as DNA, the CDR3 is TGCGCCAGCAGTGAGCTACAGGGATATGGAAACACCATATATTTT.

The CDR3 region is CASSLESLAKNIQYF. CDR3 bases: TGCGCCAGCAGCTTAGAATCACTAGCCAAAAACATTCAGTACTTC. V usage is TRBV5-1 and J usage is TRBJ2-4; no reliable D call. The CDR3 contains 15 residues. The V gene's germline CDR1 is SGHRS and CDR2 YFSETQ. V dropped 2 bases and J dropped 0 bases, with 9 bases sitting between them.

The chain has TRBV15 and TRBJ2-1, with unresolved D. The CDR3 covers 15 residues. Looked up from germline, CDR1 is LNHNV and CDR2 is YYDKDF (reference sequence). With 3 bases removed from V and 0 bases from J, the gap between germline ends came to 9 bases. CDR3 sequence: CATSSSPSSYNEQFF. The CDR3 region has the DNA TGTGCCACCAGCAGTAGCCCCAGCTCCTACAATGAGCAGTTCTTC.

The CDR3 DNA reads as TGTGCCAGCAGTCGGACAGAAAATAATGAGCAGTTCTTC. Its protein product is CASSRTENNEQFF. The chain carries TRBV2 and TRBJ2-1; a weak D match, TRBD1 (6 bases). The CDR3 has 13 amino acids. Trimming pared 5 bases from V and 7 bases from J, leaving 12 bases between. Germline-derived CDR1 and CDR2 are SNHLY and FYNNEI.

The V gene is TRBV4-2, the J gene TRBJ1-1; possible D gene TRBD1, 5 bases. Trimming removed 0 bases at V and 9 bases at J, with 17 bases between. The length of the CDR3 is 15 residues. Germline V CDR1 and CDR2: LGHNA, YNFKEQ. For the CDR3, the DNA is TGTGCCAGCAGCCAAGAAGGTAGGGGAACGGTTCAAGCTTTCTTT. Its protein product is CASSQEGRGTVQAFF.

A single count supports this clone. This chain connects TRBV6-1 to TRBJ2-7, with 9 bases fitting TRBD2. The length of the CDR3 is 14 residues. The germline V gene has CDR1 MNHNS and CDR2 SASEGT. J lost 1 base, V lost 5 bases, and 3 bases had no gene match. The CDR3 nucleotides are TGTGCCAGCAGTTCTCTAGCGGGATCCTACGAGCAGTACTTC. Its translation is CASSSLAGSYEQYF.

The chain joins TRBV19 to TRBJ1-1; TRBD1 agrees at 11 bases. J was trimmed by 1 base and V by 7 bases; bases with no gene match: 5. CDR3 size: 15 residues. Germline CDR1 is LNHDA and CDR2 is SQIVND (reference sequence). The CDR3 sequence: CASKGQGGRNTEAFF. The CDR3 nucleotides read TGTGCCAGTAAGGGACAGGGGGGGCGGAACACTGAAGCTTTCTTT. Drawing the rest from reference TRBV19 and TRBJ1-1, the complete variable domain is DGGITQSPKYLFRKEGQNVTLSCEQNLNHDAMYWYRQDPGQGLRLIYYSQIVNDFQKGDIAEGYSVSREKKESFPLTVTSAQKNPTAFYLCASKGQGGRNTEAFFGQGTRLTVV.

This rearrangement joins TRBV25-1 to TRBJ2-5, with D unresolved. Germline CDR1 MGHDK, CDR2 SYGVNS. The germline V and J ends were trimmed by 6 bases and 1 base, with 3 bases remaining between them. The CDR3 loop spans 11 amino acids. The CDR3 coding sequence is TGTGCCAGCAGGAGCCAAGAGACCCAGTACTTC. This gives the protein CASRSQETQYF.

V usage is TRBV30 and J usage is TRBJ2-5; TRBD2 matches 13 bases. CDR3 size: 15 residues. Germline values: CDR1 GTSNPN, CDR2 SVGIG (reference sequence). V lost 6 bases and J lost 5; bases outside the gene matches: 9. CDR3 in amino acids: CACKIRTSGSETQYF. The CDR3 DNA sequence: TGTGCCTGTAAGATCAGGACTAGCGGGAGTGAGACCCAGTACTTC.

The chain employs TRBV11-2 and TRBJ2-3; D is unresolved. Germline CDR1 and CDR2: SGHAT and FQNNGV. V shed 5 bases and J shed 5 bases, with 8 bases lying between them. The CDR3 consists of 12 residues. The CDR3 is CASSASRDTQYF. DNA of the CDR3: TGTGCCAGCAGCGCCTCCAGAGATACGCAGTATTTT.

V is TRBV5-1 and J is TRBJ2-2; D is undetermined. V gave up 0 bases and J gave up 1 base, with 13 bases separating them. The CDR3 extends over 17 amino acids. Germline-derived CDR1 and CDR2 are SGHRS and YFSETQ. CDR3 sequence: CASSLDIRALNTGELFF. The CDR3 DNA sequence: TGCGCCAGCAGCTTGGATATTCGGGCCTTGAACACCGGGGAGCTGTTTTTT.

This clone appeared once. The V call is TRBV7-9, the J call TRBJ1-4, with D perhaps TRBD1 (6 bases). Trimming stripped 3 bases from V and 8 bases from J, with 10 bases between. Germline assignment: CDR1 SEHNR and CDR2 FQNEAQ (reference sequence). CDR3 length: 13 residues. CDR3 in amino acids: CASSLDSGEKLFF. The CDR3 nucleotides are TGTGCCAGCAGCTTGGACAGCGGGGAAAAACTGTTTTTT. The variable domain in full, with the rest retrieved from reference TRBV7-9 and TRBJ1-4, is DTGVSQNPRHKITKRGQNVTFRCDPISEHNRLYWYRQTLGQGPEFLTYFQNEAQLEKSRLLSDRFSAERPKGSFSTLEIQRTEQGDSAMYLCASSLDSGEKLFFGSGTQLSVL.

This chain joins TRBV19 and TRBJ2-1, with 9 nucleotides matching TRBD1. The CDR3 is 18 amino acids. CDR1 and CDR2 from the germline V gene are LNHDA and SQIVND (reference sequence). Trimming removed 2 bases from V and 0 bases from J; junction bases left unmatched: 8. This CDR3 is CASSISFLDRGSYNEQFF. The CDR3 DNA is TGTGCCAGTAGTATATCATTCCTGGACAGGGGCTCCTACAATGAGCAGTTCTTC.

The chain recombines TRBV2 with TRBJ1-5; D is ambiguous. The CDR3 loop spans 14 amino acids. Germline CDR1 reads SNHLY; CDR2 reads FYNNEI. Trimming left V 5 bases short and J 10 bases short, with 18 bases between. This CDR3 is CASSPDGFIDPQHF. The CDR3 DNA is TGTGCCAGCAGTCCCGACGGATTTATCGATCCCCAGCATTTT. The full variable domain, its missing parts supplied by reference TRBV2 and TRBJ1-5, is EPEVTQTPSHQVTQMGQEVILRCVPISNHLYFYWYRQILGQKVEFLVSFYNNEISEKSEIFDDQFSVERPDGSNFTLKIRSTKLEDSAMYFCASSPDGFIDPQHFGDGTRLSIL.